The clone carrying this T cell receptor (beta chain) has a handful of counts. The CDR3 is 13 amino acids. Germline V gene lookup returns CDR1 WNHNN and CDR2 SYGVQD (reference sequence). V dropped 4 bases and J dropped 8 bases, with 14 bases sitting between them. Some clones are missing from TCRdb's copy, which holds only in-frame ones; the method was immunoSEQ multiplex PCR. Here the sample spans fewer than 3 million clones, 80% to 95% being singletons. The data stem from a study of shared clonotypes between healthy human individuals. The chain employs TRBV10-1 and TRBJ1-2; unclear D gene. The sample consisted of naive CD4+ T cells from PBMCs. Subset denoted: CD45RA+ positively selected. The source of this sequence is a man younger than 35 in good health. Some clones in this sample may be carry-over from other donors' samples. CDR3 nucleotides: TGCGCCAGCAGTGCCAGCCCTGATTTGGGCTACACCTTC. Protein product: CASSASPDLGYTF.